Listed below are T cell receptor beta chains from one sample, sequenced in a study of lymphopenia after photon versus proton radiotherapy. TCRdb keeps only in-frame clones here, not all; method: immunoSEQ multiplex PCR. The data contain approximately 31,000 clones, approximately 80% of them singletons. This specimen was peripheral blood, taken from a patient treated with proton-based radiotherapy. Receptors were obtained from a woman aged 70-85 years with pancreatic cancer. Both conserved end residues are part of each CDR3. The D gene is left open where the match is weak. For some rows the clone size is stated as once, few or many, or as a class when expanded; others skip it.

cdr3_aa	cdr3_nt	d_call	clone_size	v_call	j_call
CASSSDTQPQHF	TGTGCCAGCAGTTCCGACACCCAGCCCCAGCATTTT	-	-	TRBV28	TRBJ1-5
CASSFTLDTWNTGELFF	TGTGCCAGCAGCTTCACGTTAGACACTTGGAACACCGGGGAGCTGTTTTTT	-	-	TRBV7-9	TRBJ2-2
CASNRWLAGSYQETQYF	TGTGCCAGCAACCGGTGGCTAGCGGGGAGCTACCAAGAGACCCAGTACTTC	TRBD2	-	TRBV7-9	TRBJ2-5
CASSGGLAGYEQFF	TGTGCCAGCAGTGGGGGACTAGCGGGATATGAGCAGTTCTTC	TRBD2	-	TRBV9	TRBJ2-1
CAMETTVWEQYF	TGTGCCATGGAAACAACGGTGTGGGAGCAGTACTTC	-	once	TRBV30	TRBJ2-7
CASSVEPLGRGETQYF	TGTGCCAGCAGCGTAGAACCTCTCGGGAGGGGAGAGACCCAGTACTTC	TRBD2	-	TRBV9	TRBJ2-5
CASSGELAQTQETQYF	TGTGCCAGCAGCGGCGAACTAGCGCAGACCCAAGAGACCCAGTACTTC	TRBD2	-	TRBV5-4	TRBJ2-5
CASSQVRAAAYEQYF	TGTGCCAGCAGCCAAGTTAGAGCAGCGGCCTACGAGCAGTACTTC	-	-	TRBV14	TRBJ2-7
CASSQGNTQYF	TGCGCCAGCAGCCAGGGGAACACGCAGTATTTT	-	-	TRBV4-3	TRBJ2-3
CASSVTGQGAGNTIYF	TGTGCCAGCAGTGTAACGGGACAGGGGGCTGGAAACACCATATATTTT	TRBD1	-	TRBV6-6	TRBJ1-3
CAWLGRDSNNSPLHF	TGTGCCTGGCTAGGCCGGGACAGCAATAATTCACCCCTCCACTTT	TRBD1	-	TRBV30	TRBJ1-6
CASSSGLAGGLRSYNEQFF	TGCGCCAGCAGCTCGGGACTAGCGGGAGGCTTAAGGTCCTACAATGAGCAGTTCTTC	TRBD2	-	TRBV5-1	TRBJ2-1
CAISEPQGVYNSPLHF	TGTGCCATCAGTGAACCCCAGGGGGTGTATAATTCACCCCTCCACTTT	TRBD1	-	TRBV10-3	TRBJ1-6
CASSSLRDSPYEQYF	TGTGCCAGCAGCTCACTCCGGGACAGCCCCTACGAGCAGTACTTC	TRBD1	-	TRBV7-9	TRBJ2-7
CAWSEVARGEQYF	TGTGCCTGGAGTGAGGTGGCCCGGGGCGAGCAGTACTTC	-	-	TRBV30	TRBJ2-7
CASSLSAGPFEKLFF	TGCGCCAGCAGCTTATCAGCGGGTCCATTCGAAAAACTGTTTTTT	-	-	TRBV5-1	TRBJ1-4
CASSSGGLAKETQYF	TGTGCCAGCAGTTCAGGAGGGCTAGCGAAAGAGACCCAGTACTTC	-	-	TRBV28	TRBJ2-5
CAWSEGQGWLDTQYF	TGTGCCTGGAGTGAGGGACAGGGTTGGTTAGATACGCAGTATTTT	TRBD1	-	TRBV30	TRBJ2-3
CASSMRLAGGNEQFF	TGTGCCAGTAGTATGCGACTAGCGGGGGGGAATGAGCAGTTCTTC	TRBD2	-	TRBV19	TRBJ2-1
CASSLARSSGELFF	TGTGCCAGCAGCTTAGCGAGGAGTTCCGGGGAGCTGTTTTTT	-	-	TRBV7-9	TRBJ2-2
CASSLSSNTEAFF	TGTGCCAGCAGCTTATCCAGCAACACTGAAGCTTTCTTT	-	-	TRBV7-2	TRBJ1-1
CASSMLNRGLTEAFF	TGTGCCAGTAGTATGCTTAACAGGGGGCTGACTGAAGCTTTCTTT	TRBD1	-	TRBV19	TRBJ1-1
CASSSGQTSSNEQFF	TGTGCCAGCAGCTCGGGACAGACTAGTAGTAATGAGCAGTTCTTC	-	few	TRBV7-3	TRBJ2-1
CASSLGAPEQYF	TGTGCCAGCAGCTTGGGGGCGCCCGAGCAGTACTTC	-	-	TRBV11-2	TRBJ2-7
CASSPLDRSNGYTF	TGTGCCAGCAGTCCCTTGGACAGGTCTAATGGCTACACCTTC	TRBD1	-	TRBV6-6	TRBJ1-2
CASSPGPTYEQYF	TGTGCCAGCAGCCCGGGGCCCACCTACGAGCAGTACTTC	-	-	TRBV7-8	TRBJ2-7
CASSVTGLNEKLFF	TGTGCCAGCAGCGTAACGGGGCTGAATGAAAAACTGTTTTTT	-	-	TRBV9	TRBJ1-4
CASSFGTGKRAFF	TGTGCCAGCAGCTTCGGGACAGGGAAACGTGCTTTCTTT	TRBD1	-	TRBV7-9	TRBJ1-1
CAIMGSGSHEQYF	TGTGCCATCATGGGTAGCGGGAGCCACGAGCAGTACTTC	TRBD2	-	TRBV10-3	TRBJ2-7
CASSLVAGGDEQYF	TGTGCCAGCAGCTTGGTAGCAGGGGGCGACGAGCAGTACTTC	TRBD1	-	TRBV5-6	TRBJ2-7
CASQRGVGANSPLHF	TGTGCCAGTCAGCGCGGGGTTGGGGCGAATTCACCCCTCCACTTT	-	-	TRBV6-5	TRBJ1-6
CASSQAETSGGDNEQFF	TGCGCCAGCAGCCAAGCGGAGACTAGCGGGGGGGACAATGAGCAGTTCTTC	TRBD2	-	TRBV4-3	TRBJ2-1
CASSMRTSFTTDTQYF	TGCGCCAGCAGCATGCGGACTAGCTTTACCACAGATACGCAGTATTTT	TRBD2	-	TRBV4-3	TRBJ2-3
CASSLTRDSNHEQYF	TGTGCCAGCAGCTTAACGCGGGACAGTAATCACGAGCAGTACTTC	-	-	TRBV7-3	TRBJ2-7
CASSSGNTIYF	TGTGCCAGCAGCTCTGGAAACACCATATATTTT	-	few	TRBV7-9	TRBJ1-3
CASSLSGTDTQYF	TGTGCCAGCAGTTTATCGGGCACAGATACGCAGTATTTT	-	-	TRBV27	TRBJ2-3
CASSRGTSGRDNEQFF	TGTGCCAGCAGCAGAGGGACTAGCGGGAGAGACAATGAGCAGTTCTTC	TRBD2	-	TRBV7-8	TRBJ2-1
CASSVGQPQETQYF	TGTGCCAGCAGCGTAGGCCAACCACAAGAGACCCAGTACTTC	-	-	TRBV9	TRBJ2-5
CASSSTAIGNIQYF	TGTGCCAGCAGCTCGACAGCAATCGGGAACATTCAGTACTTC	-	-	TRBV5-8	TRBJ2-4
CASSLGSGSTDTQYF	TGTGCCAGCAGCTTGGGTAGCGGGAGCACAGATACGCAGTATTTT	TRBD2	-	TRBV7-9	TRBJ2-3
CASSTTGSNQPQHF	TGTGCCAGCAGTACCACAGGTAGCAATCAGCCCCAGCATTTT	-	few	TRBV25-1	TRBJ1-5
CASSLKGISYEQYF	TGTGCCAGCAGCTTGAAAGGGATCTCCTACGAGCAGTACTTC	-	-	TRBV6-5	TRBJ2-7
CASSLEVRAQETQYF	TGTGCCAGCAGCTTGGAAGTCAGAGCTCAAGAGACCCAGTACTTC	-	-	TRBV5-6	TRBJ2-5
CASSPPGTNTGELFF	TGTGCCAGCAGCCCCCCCGGGACTAACACCGGGGAGCTGTTTTTT	-	-	TRBV13	TRBJ2-2
CASMRQNTEAFF	TGTGCCAGCATGCGACAGAACACTGAAGCTTTCTTT	-	-	TRBV7-9	TRBJ1-1
CASSLSGQGTEAFF	TGTGCCAGCAGTTTATCGGGACAGGGAACTGAAGCTTTCTTT	TRBD1	-	TRBV27	TRBJ1-1
CASSQDAARSTYEQYF	TGTGCCAGCAGCCAAGACGCCGCCAGGAGCACCTACGAGCAGTACTTC	-	-	TRBV5-5	TRBJ2-7
CASSFPDNSLNYGYTF	TGTGCCAGCAGTTTCCCGGACAACTCCTTAAACTATGGCTACACCTTC	-	few	TRBV6-6	TRBJ1-2
CASGAGMNTEAFF	TGTGCCAGCGGAGCGGGAATGAACACTGAAGCTTTCTTT	-	-	TRBV7-3	TRBJ1-1